The 3 T cell receptor beta chains below come from one sample, sequenced in a study of tumor-infiltrating lymphocytes in localized non-small cell lung cancer. Produced via immunoSEQ multiplex PCR; TCRdb's table is partial and in-frame only. In the table there are 9,500 to 10,000 clones, 70% to 75% of which are singletons. The specimen was lung tumor tissue. The receptor set was obtained from a human donor with non-small cell lung cancer.

J is TRBJ2-1 and V is TRBV11-3, with D unclear. Trimming cost V 5 bases and J 2 bases, with 13 bases left between them. This CDR3 region has 15 residues. Germline V CDR1 and CDR2: SGHNT, YENEEA. The CDR3 DNA follows: TGTGCCAGCAGCCAAGGTGCAGCCCCCTACAATGAGCAGTTCTTC. Translating gives CASSQGAAPYNEQFF. Looking up the rest from reference TRBV11-3 and TRBJ2-1 gives the full variable domain: EAGVVQSPRYKIIEKKQPVAFWCNPISGHNTLYWYLQNLGQGPELLIRYENEEAVDDSQLPKDRFSAERLKGVDSTLKIQPAELGDSAVYLCASSQGAAPYNEQFFGPGTRLTVL.

This clone showed up just a few times. This rearrangement joins TRBV6-5 to TRBJ1-1; possible D gene TRBD1, 6 bases. Trimming left V 7 bases short and J 4 bases short, with 16 bases between. This CDR3 has 14 residues. CDR1 and CDR2 from the germline V gene are MNHEY and SVGAGI. The CDR3 sequence is CASTISGGPTEAFF. The CDR3 DNA reads as TGTGCCAGCACTATATCGGGGGGGCCCACTGAAGCTTTCTTT.

The CDR3 DNA follows: TGCGCCAGCACACACAGGGTAGAGGATGGCTACACCTTC. Its protein product is CASTHRVEDGYTF. This chain joins TRBV4-1 and TRBJ1-2, with TRBD1 as a possible D gene (6 bases). The CDR3 has 13 amino acids. Trimming left V 7 bases short and J 6 bases short, with 15 bases between. Germline V CDR1 and CDR2: MGHRA, YSYEKL.